This entry lists 4 T cell receptor beta chains sequenced from one sample in a study of T cells in tuberculosis. Libraries were prepared by immunoSEQ multiplex PCR; TCRdb keeps only in-frame clonotypes and omits some of them. Of roughly 34,000 clones listed, 95% to 97% are singletons. The source material was PBMCs. The receptors derive from a donor between 10 and 35 years old with latent tuberculosis or without tuberculosis infection.

This chain uses TRBV5-1 with TRBJ1-2; 10 bases line up with TRBD1. Trimming took 0 bases from V and 0 from J; bases not matched to a gene: 2. CDR3 size: 16 residues. Per germline, CDR1 SGHRS and CDR2 YFSETQ. For the CDR3, the DNA is TGCGCCAGCAGCTTGGGGACAGGGGGTGCTAACTATGGCTACACCTTC. The encoded protein is CASSLGTGGANYGYTF.

The chain combines TRBV20-1 with TRBJ1-1; 7 bases align to TRBD1. Germline V gene data show CDR1 as DFQATT and CDR2 as SNEGSKA (reference sequence). Trimming at V came to 6 bases and at J to 10 bases, leaving 5 bases not matched to a gene. There are 10 residues in the CDR3. The CDR3 nucleotides read TGCAGTGCCTTACAGGGGCGAGCTTTCTTT. This sequence encodes CSALQGRAFF.

The V and J genes are TRBV28 and TRBJ2-7; 10 nucleotides align to TRBD1. In germline, CDR1 is MDHEN, CDR2 SYDVKM. This CDR3 comprises 16 residues. V lost 6 bases and J lost 1; bases outside the gene matches: 9. CDR3 sequence reads: CASRRSGTGDSYEQYF. The DNA of the CDR3 is TGTGCCAGCAGACGAAGCGGGACAGGGGATTCCTACGAGCAGTACTTC.

The V call is TRBV7-2, the J call TRBJ1-5; no firm D call. This CDR3 is 15 amino acids long. The V gene's germline CDR1 is SGHTA and CDR2 FQGNSA. The V and J ends lost 5 bases and 1 base respectively, with 12 bases between them. CDR3 residues: CASSPLGSSNQPQHF. In DNA form, the CDR3 reads TGTGCCAGCAGCCCCTTGGGGAGCAGCAATCAGCCCCAGCATTTT.